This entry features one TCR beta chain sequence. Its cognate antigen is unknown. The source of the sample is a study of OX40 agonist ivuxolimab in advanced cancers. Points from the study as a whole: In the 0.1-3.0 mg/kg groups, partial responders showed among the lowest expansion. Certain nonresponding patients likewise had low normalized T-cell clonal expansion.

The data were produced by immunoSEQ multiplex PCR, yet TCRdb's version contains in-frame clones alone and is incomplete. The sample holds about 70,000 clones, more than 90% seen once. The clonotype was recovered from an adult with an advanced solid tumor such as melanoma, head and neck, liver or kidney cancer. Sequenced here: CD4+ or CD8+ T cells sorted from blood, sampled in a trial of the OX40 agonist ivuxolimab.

CDR3 protein: CASSPRTSENTGELFF. The CDR3 bases are TGTGCCAGCAGCCCCCGGACTAGCGAGAACACCGGGGAGCTGTTTTTT. The rearrangement joins TRBV9 to TRBJ2-2, with 9 bases aligning to TRBD2. From germline, CDR1 is SGDLS and CDR2 YYNGEE. This CDR3 comprises 16 residues. Losses at the gene ends were 4 bases for V and 1 base for J; bases not matched to a gene: 5.